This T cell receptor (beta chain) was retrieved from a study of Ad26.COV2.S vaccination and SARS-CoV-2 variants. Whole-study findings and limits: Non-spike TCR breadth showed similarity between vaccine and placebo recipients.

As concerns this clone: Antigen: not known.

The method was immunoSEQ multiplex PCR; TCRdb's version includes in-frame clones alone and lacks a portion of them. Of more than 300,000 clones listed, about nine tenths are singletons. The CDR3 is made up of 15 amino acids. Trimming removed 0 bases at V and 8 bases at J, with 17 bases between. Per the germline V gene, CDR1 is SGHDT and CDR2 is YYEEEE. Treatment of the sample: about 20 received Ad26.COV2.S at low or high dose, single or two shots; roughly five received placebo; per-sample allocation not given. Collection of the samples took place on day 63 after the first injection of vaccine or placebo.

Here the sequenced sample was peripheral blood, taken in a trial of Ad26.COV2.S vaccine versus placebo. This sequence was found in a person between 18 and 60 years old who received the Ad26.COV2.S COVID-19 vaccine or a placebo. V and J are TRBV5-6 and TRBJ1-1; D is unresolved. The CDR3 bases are TGTGCCAGCAGCTTGGGTGCGACACTTAGTGGGGAAGCTTTCTTT. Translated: CASSLGATLSGEAFF.